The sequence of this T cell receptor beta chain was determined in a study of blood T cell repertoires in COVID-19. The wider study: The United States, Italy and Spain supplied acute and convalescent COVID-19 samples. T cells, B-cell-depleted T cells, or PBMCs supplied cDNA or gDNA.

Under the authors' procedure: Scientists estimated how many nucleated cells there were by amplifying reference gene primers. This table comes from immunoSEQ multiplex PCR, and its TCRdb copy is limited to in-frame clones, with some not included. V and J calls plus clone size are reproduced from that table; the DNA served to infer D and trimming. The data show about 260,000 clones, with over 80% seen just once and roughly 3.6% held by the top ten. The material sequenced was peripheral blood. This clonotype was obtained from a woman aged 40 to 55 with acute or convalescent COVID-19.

The chain's CDR3 is CASSQGTRFTDTQYF. CDR3 nucleotides: TGTGCCAGCAGCCAAGGGACTAGATTCACAGATACGCAGTATTTT. The chain couples TRBV3-1 (or the pseudogene TRBV3-2) to TRBJ2-3, with TRBD2 matching over 7 bases. The ends lost 1 base at V and 2 bases at J; junction bases unmatched: 3. This CDR3 has 15 amino acids. CDR1 is LGHDT and CDR2 is YNNKEL in the germline V gene (reference sequence).